This TCR beta chain was profiled in a study of T cell repertoires in cytomegalovirus infection. Study-level background: Selection of CMV epitopes for the study included recently identified HLA-C-restricted and well-studied HLA-B-restricted ones. TCR beta signatures that were public indicated CMV infection and matching HLA type.

Remarks on this clonotype: Its antigen is not identified.

MiXCR, run by TCRdb on the reads, gives a single entry per CDR3 protein. The sample gives around 81,000 distinct CDR3 sequences, approximately 39% of which show up once; 85% to 95% is in the top ten. Losses at the gene ends were 0 bases for V and 5 bases for J; bases not matched to a gene: 4. This CDR3 spans 15 amino acids. Germline CDR1 and CDR2: SGHNT and YENEEA. Findings and limits, study-wide: Ex vivo responses were dominated by HLA-C-restricted CMV-specific TCR beta clonotypes. Cumulative public TCR beta family frequency identified CMV carriers with the relevant HLA.

The gene calls are TRBV11-3 and TRBJ2-1; 7 bases map to TRBD1. This material consisted of CD8+ T cells from cultured PBMCs, taken from culture after CMV antigen stimulation. The sequence was collected from a human donor in good health (CMV status not recorded). Some clones in this sample may be carry-over from other donors' samples. The CDR3 region is CASSLERQGHNEQFF. DNA for the CDR3: TGTGCCAGCAGCTTAGAGCGACAGGGACACAATGAGCAGTTCTTC.